This T cell receptor (beta chain) was captured by sequencing in a study of Ad26.COV2.S vaccination and SARS-CoV-2 variants. Study background: Administration of Ad26.COV2.S was intramuscular, either once or twice 56 days apart. General observations from the study: Spike-specific CD8+ and CD4+ T cell responses reportedly showed substantial breadth after vaccination. Vaccine recipients and placebo recipients showed similar non-spike TCR breadth.

CDR1 is MNHNY and CDR2 is SVGAGI in the germline V gene (reference sequence). This CDR3 comprises 12 residues. With 5 bases removed from V and 1 base from J, the gap between germline ends came to 5 bases. Here immunoSEQ multiplex PCR was the method, and the copy in TCRdb shows in-frame clones only, minus some. Of 290,000 or so clones in the sample, around 87% were seen once. Regarding treatment: 19 received Ad26.COV2.S at low or high dose, single or two shots; about 5 received placebo; per-sample allocation not given. Sampling occurred on day 63 after the first vaccine or placebo injection. What was given as vaccine was an Ad26 vector encoding Wuhan-strain SARS-CoV-2 spike. A word on this clone: The antigen remains undetermined.

Material: peripheral blood, obtained in a trial of Ad26.COV2.S vaccine versus placebo. This sequence originates from a person between 18 and 65 years old who received the Ad26.COV2.S COVID-19 vaccine or a placebo. V and J are TRBV6-6 and TRBJ1-2, with D tentatively TRBD1 (5 bases). The CDR3 here is CASSQGNYGYTF. CDR3 nucleotide sequence: TGTGCCAGCAGTCAGGGTAACTATGGCTACACCTTC.